These 18 T cell receptor beta chains originate from one sample sequenced in a study of CD8 T cells in Susac syndrome. Reverse transcription used about 0.45 to 1 ug RNA and random hexamers. One entry per CDR3 protein results from TCRdb running MiXCR on the immunoSEQ multiplex PCR reads. The sample includes 51,000 or so distinct CDR3 sequences, roughly 93% of them seen just once. Sequenced material: CD8+ T cells from PBMCs. All receptors come from a human donor in good health.

This clonotype was found a few times. V and J are TRBV6-1 and TRBJ2-5; D is uncertain. Germline V gene sequence: CDR1 MNHNS, CDR2 SASEGT. V was clipped by 7 bases and J by 5 bases, with 11 bases between them. The CDR3 length is 12 residues. CDR3 coding DNA: TGTGCCAGCACCGTAGGGTCGGAGACCCAGTACTTC. It translates to CASTVGSETQYF.

This chain links TRBV5-4 with TRBJ2-3; D is undetermined. Trimming left V 4 bases short and J 4 bases short, with 16 bases between. The CDR3 extends over 15 amino acids. CDR1 is SGHNT and CDR2 is YYREEE in the germline V gene (reference sequence). The CDR3 DNA reads as TGTGCCAGCAGCCTTGGACCCACGGTCCCAGATACGCAGTATTTT. Translated, it gives CASSLGPTVPDTQYF.

This chain uses TRBV29-1 with TRBJ2-7, with 10 bases fitting TRBD2. V lost 4 bases and J lost 2; bases outside the gene matches: 2. CDR1 SQVTM and CDR2 ANQGSEA come from the germline V gene. The CDR3 is made up of 13 amino acids. Written as DNA, the CDR3 is TGCAGCGTTGCAGCGGGAGGGCCCTACGAGCAGTACTTC. The encoded protein is CSVAAGGPYEQYF.

The chain couples TRBV25-1 to TRBJ2-5, with 8 bases that match TRBD2. V was clipped by 4 bases and J by 2 bases; unmatched bases: 6. This CDR3 spans 15 amino acids. The germline CDR1 and CDR2 sequences are MGHDK and SYGVNS. DNA of the CDR3: TGTGCCAGCAGTGTCCCAACTAGCGGTCAAGAGACCCAGTACTTC. This translates into CASSVPTSGQETQYF.

The CDR3: CATSRSGGRSEKLFF. As DNA, the CDR3 is TGTGCCACCAGCAGGAGTGGGGGGCGCAGTGAAAAACTGTTTTTT. The chain employs TRBV15 and TRBJ1-4, with a weak D call TRBD1 (6 bases). The V end was cut by 3 bases, the J end by 7 bases, with 15 bases between. The CDR3 extends over 15 amino acids. The germline CDR1 and CDR2 sequences are LNHNV and YYDKDF (reference sequence).

The CDR3 DNA is TGTGCCACGAGTGAGATTTCGGTGGGTGAGCAGTTCTTC. Protein: CATSEISVGEQFF. This chain connects TRBV15 to TRBJ2-1, with D hard to call. Trimming took off 9 bases at V and 9 bases at J, with 18 bases between the two ends. The CDR3 extends over 13 amino acids. From germline, CDR1 is LNHNV and CDR2 YYDKDF (reference sequence).

The chain recombines TRBV27 with TRBJ2-5, with 13 bases fitting TRBD2. Germline trimming cut 6 bases from V and 2 bases from J; bases unmatched to any gene: 9. Germline values: CDR1 MNHEY, CDR2 SMNVEV (reference sequence). CDR3 length: 17 amino acids. The CDR3 DNA is TGTGCCAGCAGCCCGACTGGACTAGCGGGAGAACAAGAGACCCAGTACTTC. This codes for CASSPTGLAGEQETQYF.

This clonotype is a singleton in its sample. The V gene is TRBV19, the J gene TRBJ2-5; D is possibly TRBD2 (5 bases). This CDR3 contains 14 residues. Germline V gene lookup returns CDR1 LNHDA and CDR2 SQIVND (reference sequence). The V and J ends lost 7 bases and 1 base respectively, with 13 bases between them. The CDR3 coding sequence is TGTGCCAGTACCCAAGGGAGCAGCCAAGAGACCCAGTACTTC. Its translation is CASTQGSSQETQYF.

This chain joins TRBV7-9 and TRBJ2-1; 8 nucleotides align to TRBD2. The CDR3 has 15 amino acids. CDR1 and CDR2 (germline): SEHNR, FQNEAQ (reference sequence). The V and J ends lost 1 base and 10 bases, in that order; junction bases with no gene match: 9. The CDR3 sequence is CASSLVSGGNEEQFF. For the CDR3, the DNA is TGTGCCAGCAGCTTAGTGTCGGGAGGGAATGAGGAGCAGTTCTTC.

The chain uses TRBV2 and TRBJ2-5; D may be TRBD2 (7 bases). Germline values: CDR1 SNHLY, CDR2 FYNNEI. The CDR3 contains 16 residues. The V end was cut by 0 bases, the J end by 7 bases, with 18 bases between. For the CDR3, the DNA is TGTGCCAGCAGTGAAGCAGGGGGGGTTAGCTCCGGGACCCAGTACTTC. It translates to CASSEAGGVSSGTQYF.

This clonotype was found once. The rearrangement uses TRBV19 and TRBJ2-7, with 7 bases that match TRBD1. This CDR3 has 16 amino acids. Germline assignment: CDR1 LNHDA and CDR2 SQIVND (reference sequence). The V segment lost 2 bases and the J segment 3 bases; nucleotides outside the gene matches: 10. The CDR3 bases are TGTGCCAGTAGTATATCCCAAACAGGGGATTTCTACGAGCAGTACTTC. It yields the protein CASSISQTGDFYEQYF.

The chain joins TRBV27 to TRBJ2-7; no clear D. CDR3 size: 14 residues. The V gene's germline CDR1 is MNHEY and CDR2 SMNVEV (reference sequence). V was shortened by 5 bases and J by 2 bases, with 13 bases between the two germline ends. The CDR3 DNA reads TGTGCCAGCAGTATTCGAACGCCGGCCTACGAGCAGTACTTC. It translates to CASSIRTPAYEQYF.

The chain has TRBV27 and TRBJ2-7; TRBD1 aligns across 8 bases. CDR1 and CDR2 (germline): MNHEY, SMNVEV (reference sequence). V was clipped by 5 bases and J by 1 base; unmatched bases: 4. The CDR3 extends over 14 amino acids. CDR3 coding DNA: TGTGCCAGCAGTCCGACAGGGGTTTCCTACGAGCAGTACTTC. This sequence encodes CASSPTGVSYEQYF.

This clonotype was picked up one time. The rearrangement uses TRBV10-3 and TRBJ1-5, with D hard to call. The V and J ends lost 7 bases and 0 bases respectively, with 7 bases between them. This CDR3 spans 13 amino acids. Looked up from germline, CDR1 is ENHRY and CDR2 is SYGVKD. The CDR3 sequence: CAITPDSNQPQHF. The CDR3 coding sequence is TGTGCCATCACTCCGGATAGCAATCAGCCCCAGCATTTT.

V usage is TRBV2 and J usage is TRBJ2-7, with TRBD2 matching over 7 bases. J was trimmed by 3 bases and V by 7 bases; bases with no gene match: 6. Germline lookup yields CDR1 SNHLY and CDR2 FYNNEI. The CDR3 contains 13 residues. The CDR3 nucleotides read TGTGCCAGCACCCTAGCGGACTTCTACGAGCAGTACTTC. This sequence encodes CASTLADFYEQYF.

This clonotype was seen a single time. This sequence joins TRBV29-1 and TRBJ1-4; D unclear. Germline-derived CDR1 and CDR2 are SQVTM and ANQGSEA. The V end was cut by 1 base, the J end by 13 bases, with 13 bases between. The CDR3 runs 12 residues. The CDR3 coding sequence is TGCAGCGTTGAAGGAAGGGAGCAAGGACTGTTTTTT. Protein sequence: CSVEGREQGLFF.

CDR3 sequence reads: CASRGLAGTSSTGELFF. The DNA of the CDR3 is TGTGCCAGCAGGGGACTAGCGGGGACCTCGAGTACCGGGGAGCTGTTTTTT. V and J are TRBV12-3 or TRBV12-4 and TRBJ2-2; 13 bases line up with TRBD2. The V and J ends lost 6 bases and 5 bases, in that order; junction bases with no gene match: 9. The CDR3 runs 17 residues.

The gene calls are TRBV2 and TRBJ1-2; D ambiguous. Per germline, CDR1 SNHLY and CDR2 FYNNEI. Trimming stripped 5 bases from V and 1 base from J, with 17 bases between. This CDR3 has 16 amino acids. The CDR3 loop is CASSPEIRERNYGYTF. CDR3 DNA: TGTGCCAGCAGTCCTGAGATAAGGGAGCGTAACTATGGCTACACCTTC.